Each of the 5 T cell receptor beta chains below was sequenced from the same sample in a study of cytomegalovirus exposure and HLA in healthy donors. PCR amplification relied on 60 Vbeta primers (plus 13 Jbeta primers). The protocol was immunoSEQ multiplex PCR, while the TCRdb copy is restricted to in-frame clones and leaves out a portion. The table shows 80,000 to 130,000 clones, with roughly four fifths occurring only once. The sample consisted of PBMCs. The receptors stem from a male donor in good health and CMV-seropositive.

The chain recombines TRBV6-6 with TRBJ1-2; the D gene is possibly TRBD1 (6 bases). Trimming took off 2 bases at V and 8 bases at J, with 21 bases between the two ends. The CDR3 covers 16 residues. Germline CDR1 reads MNHNY; CDR2 reads SVGAGI (reference sequence). The DNA of the CDR3 is TGTGCCAGCAGTTACGGATCCCGGACAGTTATTTACGGCTACACCTTC. Protein product: CASSYGSRTVIYGYTF.

The chain uses TRBV5-5 and TRBJ2-5; weak D call: TRBD1 (5 bases). The CDR3 is made up of 14 amino acids. V was trimmed by 4 bases and J by 2 bases, leaving 12 bases between them. The germline V gene has CDR1 SGHKS and CDR2 YYEKEE (reference sequence). CDR3 sequence (DNA): TGTGCCAGCAGCCCCCAGACAGCTCAAGAGACCCAGTACTTC. It yields the protein CASSPQTAQETQYF.

This chain connects TRBV6-5 to TRBJ2-2; D possibly corresponds to TRBD1 (5 bases). The CDR3 spans 14 residues. Trimming cost V 8 bases and J 6 bases, with 16 bases left between them. Germline V gene data show CDR1 as MNHEY and CDR2 as SVGAGI. CDR3 bases: TGTGCCAGCTCTCGGCAGGGCAAGGCCGGGGAGCTGTTTTTT. This encodes CASSRQGKAGELFF.

The chain employs TRBV5-4 and TRBJ2-7; D perhaps matches TRBD1 (5 bases). V lost 2 bases and J lost 3, with 9 bases in between. Germline V gene sequence: CDR1 SGHNT, CDR2 YYREEE (reference sequence). The CDR3 length is 13 residues. The CDR3 loop is CASSLSGHYEQYF. The CDR3 DNA sequence: TGTGCCAGCAGCTTATCAGGGCACTACGAGCAGTACTTC.

The chain couples TRBV9 to TRBJ1-4; unclear D gene. This CDR3 is 14 amino acids long. Trimming took off 1 base at V and 0 bases at J, with 4 bases between the two ends. Germline CDR1 SGDLS, CDR2 YYNGEE. The CDR3 spells CASSVTTTNEKLFF. In DNA form, the CDR3 reads TGTGCCAGCAGCGTAACTACAACTAATGAAAAACTGTTTTTT.